These 20 T cell receptor beta chains were sequenced from one sample in a study of early T cells in non-severe SARS-CoV-2 infection. Each CDR3 protein is one row after TCRdb ran MiXCR on the 5' RACE reads. The data contain some 46,000 distinct CDR3 sequences, 6% to 6.5% of them singletons. Sequencing input: whole blood. These receptors originate from an adult who was a healthcare worker with PCR-confirmed SARS-CoV-2 infection or an uninfected control (not recorded which).

This clonotype was observed many times. The chain links TRBV18 to TRBJ2-7; weak D call: TRBD2 (5 bases). V was clipped by 3 bases and J by 5 bases, with 17 bases between them. The CDR3 covers 15 residues. Germline loops: CDR1 KGHSH, CDR2 LQKENI. CDR3 region: CASSPRRTQEDEQYF. CDR3 DNA sequence: TGTGCCAGCTCACCTCGGAGAACCCAGGAGGACGAGCAGTACTTC.

This clonotype appeared many times. The chain has TRBV6-5 and TRBJ1-6; 7 bases align to TRBD1. From germline, CDR1 is MNHEY and CDR2 SVGAGI. The CDR3 covers 14 residues. Trimming took 6 bases from V and 5 from J; bases not matched to a gene: 4. Here the CDR3 reads CASRGTADNSPLHF. The DNA for the CDR3 is TGTGCCAGCAGAGGGACAGCCGATAATTCACCCCTCCACTTT.

This clonotype was seen repeatedly, ten times or more. The V call is TRBV5-1, the J call TRBJ1-4; 7 bases are a match to TRBD1. Losses at the gene ends were 4 bases for V and 3 bases for J; bases not matched to a gene: 6. The CDR3 contains 15 residues. The germline V gene encodes CDR1 SGHRS and CDR2 YFSETQ. CDR3 nucleotide sequence: TGCGCCAGCAGCCTACAGGGGTTTGCTAATGAAAAACTGTTTTTT. Protein: CASSLQGFANEKLFF.

This clonotype was seen repeatedly, ten times or more. The genes are TRBV6-6 and TRBJ2-3; 13 bases line up with TRBD2. CDR3 length: 18 residues. The trim removed 9 bases at V and 5 bases at J, leaving 17 bases unmatched. The germline V gene has CDR1 MNHNY and CDR2 SVGAGI (reference sequence). The CDR3 here is CASFNGLAGAGVGDTQYF. CDR3 coding DNA: TGTGCCAGTTTCAACGGACTAGCGGGGGCAGGGGTAGGAGATACGCAGTATTTT.

At least ten counts were recorded for this clonotype. The rearrangement links TRBV19 to TRBJ2-7; maybe TRBD1 (7 bases). Trimming cost V 4 bases and J 2 bases, with 15 bases left between them. The length of the CDR3 is 15 residues. CDR1 LNHDA and CDR2 SQIVND come from the germline V gene (reference sequence). The CDR3 nucleotides read TGTGCCAGTAGTACGTCGACAGGGACTGCCTACGAGCAGTACTTC. Translation gives CASSTSTGTAYEQYF.

This clonotype was counted ten times or more. The gene calls are TRBV5-5 and TRBJ2-7; D not certain. V lost 2 bases and J lost 2, with 11 bases in between. Per the germline V gene, CDR1 is SGHKS and CDR2 is YYEKEE (reference sequence). This CDR3 has 14 residues. The CDR3 spells CASSLTSEAYEQYF. The CDR3 bases are TGTGCCAGCAGCTTAACGTCCGAGGCCTACGAGCAGTACTTC.

The sample holds many counts of this clonotype. The chain is built from TRBV7-2 and TRBJ2-1; 7 nucleotides agree with TRBD1. The CDR3 covers 13 residues. Germline V gives CDR1 SGHTA, CDR2 FQGNSA. V was clipped by 3 bases and J by 6 bases; unmatched bases: 2. The CDR3 DNA follows: TGTGCCAGCAGCTTGACAGGGTCCAATGAGCAGTTCTTC. The encoded protein is CASSLTGSNEQFF.

This clonotype showed up many times. This chain joins TRBV14 and TRBJ2-7, with 7 bases matching TRBD1. The CDR3 extends over 15 amino acids. V lost 4 bases to trimming and J lost 6 bases; unmatched junction nucleotides: 12. CDR1 and CDR2 from the germline V gene are SGHDN and FVKESK. The CDR3 loop reads CASSLTGMRSGEQYF. The CDR3 region has the DNA TGTGCCAGCAGCCTGACAGGGATGAGGTCGGGCGAGCAGTACTTC.

This clonotype has ten or more counts. The CDR3 nucleotides read TGTGCCAGCAGCGAAAAGGGGCATGGCTACACCTTC. Encoded protein: CASSEKGHGYTF. This chain joins TRBV5-6 and TRBJ1-2; D might be TRBD1 (5 bases). Trimming pared 4 bases from V and 6 bases from J, leaving 10 bases between. The CDR3 has 12 amino acids. The germline V gene encodes CDR1 SGHDT and CDR2 YYEEEE.

There are many counts of this clonotype. The chain recombines TRBV27 with TRBJ2-7; 8 bases match TRBD1. Germline CDR1 reads MNHEY; CDR2 reads SMNVEV (reference sequence). J lost 4 bases, V lost 0 bases, and 11 bases had no gene match. The CDR3 extends over 17 amino acids. The CDR3 nucleotides read TGTGCCAGCAGTTTATCGAGGGCTTGGACAGGGTGTTACGAGCAGTACTTC. Its translation: CASSLSRAWTGCYEQYF.

The chain employs TRBV27 and TRBJ2-3; 8 bases agree with TRBD2. CDR3 length equals 14 residues. Germline CDR1 reads MNHEY; CDR2 reads SMNVEV (reference sequence). Unmatched junction bases numbered 5, after V lost 6 bases and J lost 3 bases. The CDR3 loop is CASSIIAGTDTQYF. As DNA, the CDR3 is TGTGCCAGCAGCATCATAGCGGGGACAGATACGCAGTATTTT.

This clonotype was counted at least ten times. The chain couples TRBV19 to TRBJ2-1; no firm D call. The CDR3 spans 13 residues. Germline V gene lookup returns CDR1 LNHDA and CDR2 SQIVND (reference sequence). Trimming pared 7 bases from V and 6 bases from J, leaving 13 bases between. The CDR3 region is CASTPPDLNEQFF. The CDR3 DNA reads TGTGCCAGTACCCCCCCGGACCTCAATGAGCAGTTCTTC.

This clonotype was detected ten times or more. V and J are TRBV5-1 and TRBJ2-7, with D unresolved. CDR1 is SGHRS and CDR2 is YFSETQ in the germline V gene. This CDR3 has 12 amino acids. V gave up 3 bases and J gave up 4 bases, with 8 bases separating them. Written as DNA, the CDR3 is TGCGCCAGCAGCTCGACTGCTTACGAGCAGTACTTC. The encoded protein is CASSSTAYEQYF. The complete variable domain, with remaining parts taken from reference TRBV5-1 and TRBJ2-7, reads KAGVTQTPRYLIKTRGQQVTLSCSPISGHRSVSWYQQTPGQGLQFLFEYFSETQRNKGNFPGRFSGRQFSNSRSEMNVSTLELGDSALYLCASSSTAYEQYFGPGTRLTVT.

In this sample, this clonotype turned up many times. CDR3 amino acids: CASSLTGQGNEKLFF. The CDR3 DNA is TGTGCCAGCAGCTTAACGGGCCAGGGAAATGAAAAACTGTTTTTT. The chain joins TRBV7-3 to TRBJ1-4, with a tentative D call TRBD1 (5 bases). Trimming stripped 0 bases from V and 5 bases from J, with 10 bases between. In germline, CDR1 is SGHTA, CDR2 FQGTGA. CDR3 size: 15 residues.

In this sample, this clonotype turned up a few times. This sequence joins TRBV7-3 and TRBJ1-2; TRBD1 matches at 10 bases. The CDR3 is 15 amino acids. The germline gives CDR1 SGHTA, CDR2 FQGTGA. Unmatched junction bases numbered 8, after V lost 5 bases and J lost 5 bases. CDR3 sequence reads: CASSISGTGAYGYTF. The DNA of the CDR3 is TGTGCCAGCAGCATTTCCGGGACAGGGGCGTATGGCTACACCTTC.

This clonotype was found once. The gene calls are TRBV2 and TRBJ2-4; 8 bases align to TRBD2. Trimming removed 2 bases from V and 5 bases from J; junction bases left unmatched: 2. Looked up from germline, CDR1 is SNHLY and CDR2 is FYNNEI. The CDR3 spans 14 residues. The CDR3 DNA reads TGTGCCAGCAGTGAACACGGGGGGGAAAACATTCAGTACTTC. Translated, it gives CASSEHGGENIQYF.

This clonotype was recorded at least ten times. The V and J genes are TRBV5-4 and TRBJ2-7, with no clear D. V lost 2 bases to trimming and J lost 0 bases, with 3 bases between them. Germline loops: CDR1 SGHNT, CDR2 YYREEE (reference sequence). CDR3 length: 12 residues. CDR3: CASSFDSYEQYF. The CDR3, as DNA: TGTGCCAGCAGCTTCGACTCCTACGAGCAGTACTTC.

A word on this clonotype: This may stem from a read error, because a much larger clone lies one nucleotide away. The rearrangement uses TRBV12-3 or TRBV12-4 and TRBJ1-2; D is perhaps TRBD1 (5 bases). This CDR3 has 11 amino acids. V lost 10 bases to trimming and J lost 6 bases, with 12 bases between them. In nucleotides, the CDR3 is TGTGCCACGGACAACCTTAATGGCTACACCTTC. Translation: CATDNLNGYTF.

This clonotype was found a few times. V and J are TRBV2 and TRBJ2-1; D is unresolved. V dropped 9 bases and J dropped 7 bases, with 19 bases sitting between them. This CDR3 has 14 amino acids. In germline, CDR1 is SNHLY, CDR2 FYNNEI. CDR3 in amino acids: CASLKGNPSNEQFF. The CDR3 nucleotides read TGTGCCAGTCTGAAAGGGAATCCTTCAAATGAGCAGTTCTTC.

This clonotype was found a few times. The chain combines TRBV7-9 with TRBJ1-1; TRBD1 matches 7 bases. This CDR3 comprises 17 residues. Germline assignment: CDR1 SEHNR and CDR2 FQNEAQ (reference sequence). Germline trimming cut 5 bases from V and 4 bases from J; bases unmatched to any gene: 16. The chain's CDR3 is CASSPIDRAPQGTEAFF. The CDR3 DNA sequence: TGTGCCAGCAGCCCAATTGACAGGGCCCCCCAGGGCACTGAAGCTTTCTTT.